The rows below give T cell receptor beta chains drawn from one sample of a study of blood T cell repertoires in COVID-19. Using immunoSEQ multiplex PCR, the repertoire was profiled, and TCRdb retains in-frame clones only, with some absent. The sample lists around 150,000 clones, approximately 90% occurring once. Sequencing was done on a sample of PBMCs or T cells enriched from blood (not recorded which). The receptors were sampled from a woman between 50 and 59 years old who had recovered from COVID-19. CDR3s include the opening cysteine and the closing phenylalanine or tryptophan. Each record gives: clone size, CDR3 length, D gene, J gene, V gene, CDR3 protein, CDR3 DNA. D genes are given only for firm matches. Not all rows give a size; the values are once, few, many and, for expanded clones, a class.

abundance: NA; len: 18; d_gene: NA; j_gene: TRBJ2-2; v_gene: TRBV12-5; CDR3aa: CASGLVIGSGMVTGELFF; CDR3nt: TGTGCTAGTGGTTTGGTTATAGGGTCAGGGATGGTCACCGGGGAGCTGTTTTTT
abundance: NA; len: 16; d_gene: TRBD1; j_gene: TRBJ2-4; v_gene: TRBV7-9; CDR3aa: CASSPGQGLTKNIQYF; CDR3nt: TGTGCCAGCAGCCCCGGACAGGGTTTAACCAAAAACATTCAGTACTTC
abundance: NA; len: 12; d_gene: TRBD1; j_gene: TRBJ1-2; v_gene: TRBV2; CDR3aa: CASRYRGRGYTF; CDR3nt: TGTGCCAGCAGATACAGGGGGCGAGGCTACACCTTC
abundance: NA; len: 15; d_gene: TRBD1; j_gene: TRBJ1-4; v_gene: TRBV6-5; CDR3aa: CASSEAGGRHEKLFF; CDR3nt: TGTGCCAGCAGCGAGGCAGGGGGACGCCATGAAAAACTGTTTTTT
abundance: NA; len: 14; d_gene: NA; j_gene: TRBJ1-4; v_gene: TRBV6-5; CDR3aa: CASIPRGVGEKLFF; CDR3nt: TGTGCCAGCATCCCCCGGGGTGTGGGCGAAAAACTGTTTTTT
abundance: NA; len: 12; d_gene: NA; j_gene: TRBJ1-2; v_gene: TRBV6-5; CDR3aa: CASSIPGYGYTF; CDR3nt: TGTGCCAGCAGTATCCCAGGCTATGGCTACACCTTC
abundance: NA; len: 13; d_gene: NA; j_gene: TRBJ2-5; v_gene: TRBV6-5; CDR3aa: CASSYVGAGTQYF; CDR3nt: TGTGCCAGCAGTTATGTGGGGGCCGGGACCCAGTACTTC
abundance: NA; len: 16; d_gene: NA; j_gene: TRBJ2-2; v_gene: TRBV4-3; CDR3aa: CASSQGLQGGTGELFF; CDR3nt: TGCGCCAGCAGCCAAGGGCTACAGGGGGGGACCGGGGAGCTGTTTTTT
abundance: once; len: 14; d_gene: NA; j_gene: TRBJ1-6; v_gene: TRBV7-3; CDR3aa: CASSLAGSNSPLHF; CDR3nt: TGTGCCAGCAGCTTGGCAGGTTCAAATTCACCCCTCCACTTT
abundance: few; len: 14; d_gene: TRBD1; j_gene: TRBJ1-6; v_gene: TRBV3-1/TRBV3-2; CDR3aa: CASQGTADNSPLHF; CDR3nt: TGTGCCAGCCAAGGGACAGCTGATAATTCACCCCTCCACTTT
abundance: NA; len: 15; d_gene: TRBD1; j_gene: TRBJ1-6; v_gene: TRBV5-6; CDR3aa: CASSPRRGRNSPLHF; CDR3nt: TGTGCCAGCAGCCCCAGGAGGGGGCGGAATTCACCCCTCCACTTT
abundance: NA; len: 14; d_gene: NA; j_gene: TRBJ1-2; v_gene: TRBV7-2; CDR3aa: CASSGGGDLYGYTF; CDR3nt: TGTGCCAGCAGCGGAGGAGGGGACCTCTATGGCTACACCTTC
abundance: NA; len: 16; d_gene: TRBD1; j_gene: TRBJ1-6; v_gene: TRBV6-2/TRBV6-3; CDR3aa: CASSYSGQGIPSPLHF; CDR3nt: TGTGCCAGCAGTTATTCGGGACAGGGGATTCCTTCACCCCTCCACTTT
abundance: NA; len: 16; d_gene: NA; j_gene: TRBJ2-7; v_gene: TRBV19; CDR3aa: CASSRTSGTSTYEQYF; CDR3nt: TGTGCCAGTAGTAGGACCTCCGGGACTTCAACCTACGAGCAGTACTTC
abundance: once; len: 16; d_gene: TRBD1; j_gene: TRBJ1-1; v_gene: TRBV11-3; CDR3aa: CASSLDRDRVSPEAFF; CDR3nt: TGTGCCAGCAGCTTAGATCGGGACAGGGTCTCCCCTGAAGCTTTCTTT
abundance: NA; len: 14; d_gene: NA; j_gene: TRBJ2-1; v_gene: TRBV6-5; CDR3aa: CASSSTGRLGEQFF; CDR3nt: TGTGCCAGCAGTTCGACAGGGCGACTAGGTGAGCAGTTCTTC
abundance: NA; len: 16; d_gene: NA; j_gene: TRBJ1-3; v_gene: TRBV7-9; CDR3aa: CASSQQGLDSGNTIYF; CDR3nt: TGTGCCAGCAGCCAACAGGGATTGGACTCTGGAAACACCATATATTTT
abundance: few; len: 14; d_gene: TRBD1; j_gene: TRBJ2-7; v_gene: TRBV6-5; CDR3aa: CASSYSGTAYEQYF; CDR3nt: TGTGCCAGCAGTTACTCCGGGACAGCCTACGAGCAGTACTTC
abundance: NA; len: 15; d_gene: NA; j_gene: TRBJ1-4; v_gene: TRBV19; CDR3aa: CASRDPGWANEKLFF; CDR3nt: TGTGCCAGTCGAGACCCAGGATGGGCTAATGAAAAACTGTTTTTT
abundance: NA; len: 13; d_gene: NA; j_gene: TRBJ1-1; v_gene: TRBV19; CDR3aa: CASNKDRNTEAFF; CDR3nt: TGTGCCAGTAATAAGGACAGGAACACTGAAGCTTTCTTT
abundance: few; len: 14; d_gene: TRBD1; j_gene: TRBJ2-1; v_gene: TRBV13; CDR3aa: CASSATGARSEQFF; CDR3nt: TGTGCCAGCAGCGCCACAGGGGCGCGTTCTGAGCAGTTCTTC
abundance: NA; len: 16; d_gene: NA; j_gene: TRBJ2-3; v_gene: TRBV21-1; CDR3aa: CASSAGRPTNTDTQYF; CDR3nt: TGTGCCAGCAGCGCGGGACGTCCGACGAACACAGATACGCAGTATTTT
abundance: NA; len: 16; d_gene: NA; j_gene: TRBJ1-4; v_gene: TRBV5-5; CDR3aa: CASSQGTGTRNEKLFF; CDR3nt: TGTGCCAGCAGCCAAGGAACGGGGACACGAAATGAAAAACTGTTTTTT
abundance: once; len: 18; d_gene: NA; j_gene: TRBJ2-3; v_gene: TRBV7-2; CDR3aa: CASSLTPGGLAGPDTQYF; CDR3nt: TGTGCCAGCAGCTTAACTCCGGGGGGCCTCGCAGGCCCAGATACGCAGTATTTT
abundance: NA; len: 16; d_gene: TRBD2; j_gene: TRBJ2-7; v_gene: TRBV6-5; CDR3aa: CASSYSTAGAVYEQYF; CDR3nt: TGTGCCAGCAGTTACAGCACAGCGGGGGCCGTATACGAGCAGTACTTC
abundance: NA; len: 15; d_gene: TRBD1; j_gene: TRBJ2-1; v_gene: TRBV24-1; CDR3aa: CATSEGTAKYNEQFF; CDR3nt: TGTGCCACCAGTGAAGGGACAGCTAAATACAATGAGCAGTTCTTC
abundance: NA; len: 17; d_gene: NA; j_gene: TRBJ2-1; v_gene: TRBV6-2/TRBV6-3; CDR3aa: CASSSKRQVTSYNEQFF; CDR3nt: TGTGCCAGCAGTAGTAAAAGGCAGGTCACCTCCTACAATGAGCAGTTCTTC
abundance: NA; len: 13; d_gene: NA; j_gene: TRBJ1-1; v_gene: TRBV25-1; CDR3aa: CASSELANTEAFF; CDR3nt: TGTGCCAGCAGTGAATTAGCGAACACTGAAGCTTTCTTT
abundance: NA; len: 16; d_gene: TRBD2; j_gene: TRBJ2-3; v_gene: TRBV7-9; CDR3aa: CASSLLAGVFQDTQYF; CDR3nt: TGTGCCAGCAGCCTTTTGGCGGGGGTGTTTCAAGATACGCAGTATTTT
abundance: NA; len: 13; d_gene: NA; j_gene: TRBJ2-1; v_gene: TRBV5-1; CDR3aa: CASSLAGRYEQFF; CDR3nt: TGCGCCAGCAGCTTGGCAGGGAGGTATGAGCAGTTCTTC
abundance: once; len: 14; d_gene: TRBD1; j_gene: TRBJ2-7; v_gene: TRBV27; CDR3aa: CASSPRTGGYEQYF; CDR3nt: TGTGCCAGCAGTCCACGGACAGGGGGCTACGAGCAGTACTTC
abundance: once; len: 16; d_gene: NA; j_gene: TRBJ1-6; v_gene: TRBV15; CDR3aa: CATSRGDNSYNSPLHF; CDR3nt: TGTGCCACCAGCAGAGGGGACAACTCCTATAATTCACCCCTCCACTTT
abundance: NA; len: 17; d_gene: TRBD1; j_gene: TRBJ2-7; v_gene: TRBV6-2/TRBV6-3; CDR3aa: CASSYSGSGTAIYEQYF; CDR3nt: TGTGCCAGCAGTTACTCGGGTTCCGGGACAGCGATCTACGAGCAGTACTTC
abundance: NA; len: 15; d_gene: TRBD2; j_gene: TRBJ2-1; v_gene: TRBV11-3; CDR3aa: CASSLYAGVTNEQFF; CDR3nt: TGTGCCAGCAGCTTATATGCGGGGGTCACTAATGAGCAGTTCTTC
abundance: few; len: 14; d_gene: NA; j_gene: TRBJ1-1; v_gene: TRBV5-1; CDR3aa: CASSLDSTNTEAFF; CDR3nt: TGCGCCAGCAGCTTGGACAGTACCAACACTGAAGCTTTCTTT
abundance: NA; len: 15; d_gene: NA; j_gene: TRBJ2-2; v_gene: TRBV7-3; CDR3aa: CASSFRGVNTGELFF; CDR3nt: TGTGCCAGCAGCTTCCGCGGGGTGAACACCGGGGAGCTGTTTTTT
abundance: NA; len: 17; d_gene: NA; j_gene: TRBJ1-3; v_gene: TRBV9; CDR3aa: CASSVGGGDAPGNTIYF; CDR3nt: TGTGCCAGCAGCGTCGGAGGTGGGGATGCGCCCGGAAACACCATATATTTT
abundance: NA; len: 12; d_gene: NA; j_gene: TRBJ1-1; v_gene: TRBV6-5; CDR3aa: CASTNGGGRAFF; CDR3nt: TGTGCCAGCACTAACGGGGGGGGCAGAGCTTTCTTT
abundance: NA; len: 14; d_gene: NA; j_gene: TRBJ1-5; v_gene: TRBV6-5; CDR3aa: CASDRAGNNQPQHF; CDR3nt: TGTGCCAGTGATCGGGCAGGGAACAATCAGCCCCAGCATTTT